This T cell receptor beta chain was captured in a study of brain T cells in children with intractable seizures. Only in-frame clones appear in the TCRdb table, and some are missing; sequencing was by immunoSEQ multiplex PCR. The table records around 340,000 clones, 93% of them present only once. Time point indicated: blood from clinic visit 5 months post-surgery; TSC patient then seizure free. The TCR sequence derives from a boy in the first two years of life with tuberous sclerosis and intractable seizures. Sequencing used peripheral blood, obtained roughly 5 months after surgery.

The CDR3 here is CATSDWAWAGANNEQFF. The DNA of the CDR3 is TGTGCCACCAGTGATTGGGCTTGGGCGGGAGCCAACAATGAGCAGTTCTTC. The J gene is TRBJ2-1, the V gene TRBV24-1; TRBD2 matches at 7 bases. This CDR3 comprises 17 residues. V was clipped by 2 bases and J by 5 bases; unmatched bases: 11. Per germline, CDR1 KGHDR and CDR2 SFDVKD.